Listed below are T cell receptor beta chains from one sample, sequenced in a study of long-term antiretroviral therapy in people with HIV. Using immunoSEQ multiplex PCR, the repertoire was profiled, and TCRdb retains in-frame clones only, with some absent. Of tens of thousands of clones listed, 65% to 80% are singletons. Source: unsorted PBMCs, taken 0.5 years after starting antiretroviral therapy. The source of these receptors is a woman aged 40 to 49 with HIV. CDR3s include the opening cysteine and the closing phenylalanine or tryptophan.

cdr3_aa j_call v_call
CASSTGTGPYEQYF TRBJ2-7 TRBV19
CASSPTPNTEAFF TRBJ1-1 TRBV5-5
CASSLSLGVFYEQYF TRBJ2-7 TRBV5-1
CASRHRTDYNSPLHF TRBJ1-6 TRBV7-6
CASSQTGPHNSPLHF TRBJ1-6 TRBV6-6
CASSVEVGAGYGYTF TRBJ1-2 TRBV9
CASSIRQGSNQPQHF TRBJ1-5 TRBV7-2
CASSLAGGHPNSPLHF TRBJ1-6 TRBV7-9
CASSQGTTEPNYGYTF TRBJ1-2 TRBV4-2
CASSLGTSGVQETQYF TRBJ2-5 TRBV28
CASSHGLAGASYGQYF TRBJ2-7 TRBV7-9
CASSRTSGGAGGEQYF TRBJ2-7 TRBV5-5
CASSDTGSLWRTEAFF TRBJ1-1 TRBV4-3
CASSPIWGLVSSPLHF TRBJ1-6 TRBV4-1
CATRPRNTEAFF TRBJ1-1 TRBV28
CASSITGSPYEQYF TRBJ2-7 TRBV19
CASSSSDGKSYEQYF TRBJ2-7 TRBV7-8
CASSPYAVEQYF TRBJ2-7 TRBV4-3
CASSLTGNTEAFF TRBJ1-1 TRBV7-3
CASSPLGGKSTDTQYF TRBJ2-3 TRBV5-1
CASSRPGLETQYF TRBJ2-5 TRBV11-2
CATSRERQETQYF TRBJ2-5 TRBV15
CASRRQDSNQPQHF TRBJ1-5 TRBV6-5
CASSLGGASNSPLHF TRBJ1-6 TRBV28
CASSFPGTYEQYF TRBJ2-7 TRBV28
CAGLSGGAGTGELFF TRBJ2-2 TRBV30
CATWEGTGVNSPLHF TRBJ1-6 TRBV10-3
CASRAQVAGVDTQYF TRBJ2-3 TRBV6-1
CASSPRLGQGGINEQFF TRBJ2-1 TRBV7-8
CASSLGEWSSYEQYF TRBJ2-7 TRBV7-2
CASSLEGTGRRGTEAFF TRBJ1-1 TRBV7-2
CASSEQGANSPLHF TRBJ1-6 TRBV2
CASSQTGMNQPQHF TRBJ1-5 TRBV4-1
CASSPQGTARYGYTF TRBJ1-2 TRBV18
CASSMGQSSYEQYF - TRBV5-1
CATRRQGEQFF TRBJ2-1 TRBV2
CASSLPSMGQPQHF TRBJ1-5 TRBV28
CASSSTGSSQETQYF TRBJ2-5 TRBV5-4
CASSVGGDTQYF TRBJ2-3 TRBV9
CASSQDRVGNTEAFF TRBJ1-1 TRBV4-1
CASSPTRDYGYTF TRBJ1-2 TRBV18
CASSRQGGSGANVLTF TRBJ2-6 TRBV19